This T cell receptor (beta chain) emerged from a study of blood T cell repertoires in COVID-19. Authors' data handling: Researchers report that nucleated cell counts were estimated from reference gene primer amplification. TCRdb's copy holds only in-frame clones and misses some; the assay was immunoSEQ multiplex PCR. The V and J calls and the clone size are those of that table, but D and trimming were determined from the DNA. Of fewer than 90,000 clones in the sample, 80% were seen once. CDR1 is SNHLY, CDR2 FYNNEI, per germline. J was trimmed by 5 bases and V by 2 bases; bases with no gene match: 5. The CDR3 consists of 15 residues.

This receptor was taken from a woman aged 80 or older with acute or convalescent COVID-19. Sequencing used peripheral blood. The chain couples TRBV2 to TRBJ2-1, with 8 bases lining up with TRBD2. CDR3 bases: TGTGCCAGCAGTGAATCCGGGACTAGTAACAATGAGCAGTTCTTC. It encodes CASSESGTSNNEQFF.